A single sample gave rise to the 31 T cell receptor beta chains below, sequenced in a study of T cells in Graves' hyperthyroidism and ophthalmopathy. TCR beta CDR3 region amplification was performed from RNA transcripts. The HTBI primer set drove a first-round RT-PCR of the TCR CDR3. TCRdb re-derived calls from the multiplex PCR reads in MiXCR, one entry per CDR3 protein. The table shows some 510,000 distinct CDR3 sequences, with about a fifth occurring only once. Sequencing used blood. The receptors derive from a man younger than 35 with Graves' hyperthyroidism.

This clonotype was seen a handful of times. The missing conserved phenylalanine or tryptophan at the end of this CDR3 makes a read error likely. V is TRBV6-5 and J is TRBJ1-6; no firm D call. Germline assignment: CDR1 MNHEY and CDR2 SVGAGI. There are 12 residues in the CDR3. The ends were cut back, 2 bases at V and 8 bases at J, with 4 bases in the middle. The CDR3 loop is CASSYGDSPLHL. For the CDR3, the DNA is TGTGCCAGCAGTTACGGGGATTCACCCCTCCACCTT.

The rearrangement links TRBV28 to TRBJ2-5, with 9 positions matching TRBD2. The CDR3 length is 14 residues. The J segment lost 5 bases and the V segment lost 5 bases, leaving 6 bases of the junction unmatched. Germline lookup yields CDR1 MDHEN and CDR2 SYDVKM. For the CDR3, the DNA is TGTGCCAGCAGTCCGGGACTAGCACCCGAGACCCAGTACTTC. This gives the protein CASSPGLAPETQYF.

This clonotype was found many times. In DNA, the CDR3 is TGTGCCAGCAGTTTAACCCCCCGCCCGCAGTACTTC. It yields the protein CASSLTPRPQYF. V gene TRBV28 combines with J gene TRBJ2-7; D is ambiguous. V dropped 2 bases and J dropped 9 bases, with 11 bases sitting between them. This CDR3 is built from 12 residues. Germline V gene lookup returns CDR1 MDHEN and CDR2 SYDVKM.

This rearrangement joins TRBV12-3 or TRBV12-4 to TRBJ1-1; 10 bases map to TRBD1. After removal of 8 bases from V and 3 bases from J, the junction contained 9 bases not matched to a gene. The CDR3 consists of 15 residues. Here the CDR3 reads CASVRDRGDHTEAFF. DNA of the CDR3: TGTGCCAGCGTCCGGGACAGGGGAGATCACACTGAAGCTTTCTTT.

This clonotype was recorded at least ten times. The J gene is TRBJ1-2, the V gene TRBV30, with D possibly TRBD1 on 6 matching bases. CDR1 GTSNPN and CDR2 SVGIG come from the germline V gene (reference sequence). The CDR3 is 14 residues long. V gave up 0 bases and J gave up 4 bases, with 12 bases separating them. CDR3: CAWSVRTGTYGYTF. CDR3 nucleotides: TGTGCCTGGAGTGTTCGTACAGGGACCTATGGCTACACCTTC.

There are many counts of this clonotype. This chain uses TRBV28 with TRBJ1-5; 9 bases are a match to TRBD1. V lost 8 bases to trimming and J lost 0 bases; unmatched junction nucleotides: 5. This CDR3 comprises 15 residues. The germline V gene has CDR1 MDHEN and CDR2 SYDVKM. The CDR3 DNA follows: TGTGCCAGCCGGGACAGGGTCTATAGCAATCAGCCCCAGCATTTT. It yields the protein CASRDRVYSNQPQHF. Combining the CDR3 with reference TRBV28 and TRBJ1-5 gives the whole variable domain DVKVTQSSRYLVKRTGEKVFLECVQDMDHENMFWYRQDPGLGLRLIYFSYDVKMKEKGDIPEGYSVSREKKERFSLILESASTNQTSMYLCASRDRVYSNQPQHFGDGTRLSIL.

A few counts support this clonotype. V and J are TRBV11-1 and TRBJ2-5; possible D gene TRBD1, 7 bases. CDR3 size: 17 residues. The V end lost 0 bases, the J end lost 2 bases, and 16 bases lay between the germline ends. CDR1 and CDR2 from the germline V gene are SGHAT and FQDESV (reference sequence). CDR3 residues: CASSLATTGRWQETQYF. The CDR3 region has the DNA TGTGCCAGCAGCTTAGCGACGACAGGGAGGTGGCAAGAGACCCAGTACTTC.

This chain joins TRBV20-1 and TRBJ2-1; 10 nucleotides agree with TRBD2. CDR3 length: 15 amino acids. Germline CDR1 DFQATT, CDR2 SNEGSKA (reference sequence). With 4 bases clipped from V and 2 bases from J, the junction kept 5 bases outside the gene matches. The CDR3 region is CSAKSGTSAYNEQFF. The CDR3 coding sequence is TGCAGTGCTAAATCCGGGACTAGCGCCTACAATGAGCAGTTCTTC.

The sample holds a few counts of this clonotype. The J gene is TRBJ2-7, the V gene TRBV20-1; 7 bases map to TRBD1. The junction had 3 bases not matched to a gene; V was cut back by 2 bases and J by 11 bases. Germline loops: CDR1 DFQATT, CDR2 SNEGSKA (reference sequence). This CDR3 comprises 10 residues. The CDR3 DNA reads as TGCAGTGCTAGAACCACAGGGGAGTACTTC. Translating gives CSARTTGEYF.

This clonotype was seen ten or more times. This chain links TRBV27 with TRBJ1-5; a possible D gene is TRBD1 (6 bases). CDR3 size: 15 residues. Per germline, CDR1 MNHEY and CDR2 SMNVEV (reference sequence). The V end lost 5 bases, the J end lost 2 bases, and 13 bases lay between the germline ends. The CDR3 DNA is TGTGCCAGCAGTACACGGGGGCTTGGCAATCAGCCCCAGCATTTT. This codes for CASSTRGLGNQPQHF.

This clonotype was counted ten times or more. The genes are TRBV24-1 and TRBJ1-2, with a weak D call TRBD1 (5 bases). Per germline, CDR1 KGHDR and CDR2 SFDVKD. The CDR3 length is 15 residues. V dropped 3 bases and J dropped 4 bases, with 14 bases sitting between them. In DNA, the CDR3 is TGTGCCACCAGTGATCAATCGACAGCTTTCTATGGCTACACCTTC. Translating it yields CATSDQSTAFYGYTF.

This clonotype was picked up many times. The chain links TRBV6-2 or TRBV6-3 to TRBJ2-7; D remains unclear. The CDR3 consists of 15 residues. V shed 0 bases and J shed 3 bases, with 12 bases lying between them. CDR1 and CDR2 (germline): MNHEY, SVGEGT. This CDR3 is CASSYSWGSNYEQYF. The DNA of the CDR3 is TGTGCCAGCAGTTACTCTTGGGGATCGAACTACGAGCAGTACTTC.

In this sample, this clonotype turned up many times. The chain carries TRBV5-1 and TRBJ1-2; D may be TRBD1 (5 bases). V was pared by 0 bases and J by 8 bases, with 14 bases between. The CDR3 covers 14 residues. The germline V gene encodes CDR1 SGHRS and CDR2 YFSETQ. Written as DNA, the CDR3 is TGCGCCAGCAGCTTGGAGCCAGGGCTTGGCGGCTACACCTTC. This translates into CASSLEPGLGGYTF.

This clonotype was detected many times. The chain combines TRBV28 with TRBJ2-7, with 8 bases identical to TRBD1. The V gene's germline CDR1 is MDHEN and CDR2 SYDVKM. The CDR3 spans 13 residues. V was pared by 3 bases and J by 6 bases, with 4 bases of the junction left unmatched. CDR3 residues: CASSFYRGVEQYF. The CDR3 coding sequence is TGTGCCAGCAGTTTTTACAGGGGGGTCGAGCAGTACTTC.

This clonotype was counted only a few times. The chain uses TRBV6-1 and TRBJ2-2; D gene ambiguous. This CDR3 region has 13 residues. Per the germline V gene, CDR1 is MNHNS and CDR2 is SASEGT. Trimming removed 8 bases from V and 0 bases from J, with 7 bases in between. The CDR3 region has the DNA TGTGCCAGCTTCGACCCGAACACCGGGGAGCTGTTTTTT. Translating gives CASFDPNTGELFF.

This clonotype has at least ten counts. The chain recombines TRBV28 with TRBJ1-2; no clear D. This CDR3 contains 15 residues. The V end was cut by 3 bases, the J end by 2 bases, with 13 bases between. Germline loops: CDR1 MDHEN, CDR2 SYDVKM. CDR3 residues: CASSFNDMSNYGYTF. For the CDR3, the DNA is TGTGCCAGCAGTTTTAACGACATGTCCAACTATGGCTACACCTTC.

This clonotype showed up many times. The chain uses TRBV19 and TRBJ1-1; no definite D call. The CDR3 is 13 amino acids. Germline V gene data show CDR1 as LNHDA and CDR2 as SQIVND (reference sequence). V lost 3 bases and J 5 bases, leaving 10 bases between the germline ends. For the CDR3, the DNA is TGTGCCAGTAGTATGATGGCCAGTACTGAAGCTTTCTTT. It is translated as CASSMMASTEAFF.

This clonotype was recorded at least ten times. The gene calls are TRBV6-1 and TRBJ1-1; D not resolved. Germline V gene lookup returns CDR1 MNHNS and CDR2 SASEGT. V lost 0 bases, J lost 10 bases, and 15 bases lay in between. This CDR3 has 14 residues. CDR3 sequence (DNA): TGTGCCAGCAGTGAAGCGTTGGCCCGATGGGGAGCTTTCTTT. It yields the protein CASSEALARWGAFF.

The sample holds a few counts of this clonotype. The chain has TRBV7-2 and TRBJ1-3; perhaps TRBD1 as D (5 bases). The germline V gene has CDR1 SGHTA and CDR2 FQGNSA. The V end lost 5 bases, the J end lost 7 bases, and 18 bases lay between the germline ends. This CDR3 spans 15 amino acids. CDR3 in DNA: TGTGCCAGCAGCCGAGCCGGGGGGGATCGGAACACCATATATTTT. Encoded protein: CASSRAGGDRNTIYF.

This clonotype was recorded at least ten times. The chain carries TRBV19 and TRBJ1-5; no clear D gene. The V and J ends lost 3 bases and 3 bases respectively, with 12 bases between them. CDR1 is LNHDA and CDR2 is SQIVND in the germline V gene (reference sequence). The CDR3 contains 15 residues. The CDR3, as DNA: TGTGCCAGTAGTATCGTAACCCGGATCAATCAGCCCCAGCATTTT. It specifies CASSIVTRINQPQHF. The entire variable domain, with the rest obtained from reference TRBV19 and TRBJ1-5, is as follows: DGGITQSPKYLFRKEGQNVTLSCEQNLNHDAMYWYRQDPGQGLRLIYYSQIVNDFQKGDIAEGYSVSREKKESFPLTVTSAQKNPTAFYLCASSIVTRINQPQHFGDGTRLSIL.

This clonotype was recorded many times. The CDR3 sequence: CASSRDNSYEQYF. As DNA, the CDR3 is TGTGCCAGCAGTCGGGACAACTCCTACGAGCAGTACTTC. The genes are TRBV12-3 or TRBV12-4 and TRBJ2-7, with D tentatively TRBD1 (6 bases). Trimming stripped 5 bases from V and 0 bases from J, with 8 bases between. The CDR3 is 13 amino acids.

The sample holds many counts of this clonotype. V and J are TRBV11-2 and TRBJ2-7, with a possible D match to TRBD1 (6 bases). Per the germline V gene, CDR1 is SGHAT and CDR2 is FQNNGV. This CDR3 spans 13 amino acids. Trimming removed 5 bases at V and 6 bases at J, with 14 bases between. CDR3 coding DNA: TGTGCCAGCAGCCCACAGGGCATCAGCGAGCAGTACTTC. Protein sequence: CASSPQGISEQYF.

This clonotype was recorded at least ten times. The chain uses TRBV6-5 and TRBJ1-2, with D tentatively TRBD1 (6 bases). The germline gives CDR1 MNHEY, CDR2 SVGAGI. V gave up 3 bases and J gave up 3 bases, with 14 bases separating them. The CDR3 runs 15 residues. CDR3 protein: CASSYNYRADYGYTF. CDR3 DNA sequence: TGTGCCAGCAGTTATAACTACAGGGCCGACTATGGCTACACCTTC.

In its sample, this clonotype was seen many times. The chain employs TRBV30 and TRBJ2-7; 7 bases line up with TRBD1. Germline V gene sequence: CDR1 GTSNPN, CDR2 SVGIG (reference sequence). V lost 5 bases to trimming and J lost 2 bases; unmatched junction nucleotides: 3. CDR3 length: 12 residues. CDR3: CAWGDRAYEQYF. The DNA for the CDR3 is TGTGCCTGGGGAGACAGGGCCTACGAGCAGTACTTC.

The chain employs TRBV14 and TRBJ2-5, with TRBD2 matching 8 bases. CDR1 is SGHDN and CDR2 is FVKESK in the germline V gene. The length of the CDR3 is 14 residues. Unmatched junction bases numbered 3, after V lost 1 base and J lost 5 bases. DNA for the CDR3: TGTGCCAGCAGCCAAGGTCCTAGCGGGGAGACCCAGTACTTC. It translates to CASSQGPSGETQYF.

Ten or more counts support this clonotype. The J gene is TRBJ1-2, the V gene TRBV5-1, with D possibly TRBD1 on 6 matching bases. Germline lookup yields CDR1 SGHRS and CDR2 YFSETQ. The V gene lost 0 bases and the J gene lost 8 bases, with 17 bases spanning the gap. The CDR3 spans 15 residues. The CDR3 spells CASSLGGQFYGGYTF. In nucleotides, the CDR3 is TGCGCCAGCAGCTTGGGAGGACAGTTCTACGGAGGCTACACCTTC.

The sample holds many counts of this clonotype. J is TRBJ1-2 and V is TRBV5-1; D gene ambiguous. Germline V gene sequence: CDR1 SGHRS, CDR2 YFSETQ. Trimming removed 6 bases from V and 8 bases from J, with 14 bases in between. The CDR3 length is 12 residues. This chain's CDR3 is CASKKEGGGYTF. The CDR3 nucleotides are TGCGCCAGCAAGAAAGAGGGCGGAGGCTACACCTTC.

This clonotype was counted at least ten times. J is TRBJ2-5 and V is TRBV5-1; the match to TRBD1 covers 9 bases. Germline V gives CDR1 SGHRS, CDR2 YFSETQ. J gave up 4 bases and V 3 bases, and 13 bases lay outside the gene matches. The CDR3 totals 17 residues. CDR3 region: CASSSSTGTGIGETQYF. CDR3 nucleotide sequence: TGCGCCAGCAGCTCCTCTACGGGGACAGGGATCGGAGAGACCCAGTACTTC.

This clonotype has at least ten counts. CDR3 DNA: TGTGCCAGCAGCTTGGCAGGTGGCCAGGGGGCGATCTACGAGCAGTACTTC. This translates into CASSLAGGQGAIYEQYF. The chain links TRBV5-4 to TRBJ2-7; TRBD1 matches at 8 bases. The CDR3 is made up of 17 amino acids. Germline CDR1 SGHNT, CDR2 YYREEE (reference sequence). The J segment lost 3 bases and the V segment lost 0 bases, leaving 11 bases of the junction unmatched.

This clonotype was recorded at least ten times. The CDR3 bases are TGTGCCAGCAGTTTGGGGACCTCACAGGCGATGGACGAGCAGTACTTC. It translates to CASSLGTSQAMDEQYF. V and J are TRBV28 and TRBJ2-7, with D perhaps given as TRBD1 or TRBD2 (5 bases each). This CDR3 contains 16 residues. V was shortened by 3 bases and J by 5 bases, with 20 bases between the two germline ends. Germline assignment: CDR1 MDHEN and CDR2 SYDVKM.

The rearrangement uses TRBV6-2 or TRBV6-3 and TRBJ1-5, with TRBD1 identical over 11 bases. Germline V lookup: CDR1 MNHEY, CDR2 SVGEGT. V shed 7 bases and J 0 bases; nucleotides not matched to a gene: 14. This CDR3 region has 19 residues. The CDR3 sequence is CASILEWTGGLYSNQPQHF. CDR3 nucleotides: TGTGCCAGCATCCTCGAATGGACAGGGGGCCTATATAGCAATCAGCCCCAGCATTTT.